A selection of T cell receptor beta chains follows, all from one sample in a study of early T cells in non-severe SARS-CoV-2 infection. From the 5' RACE reads, TCRdb called clonotypes with MiXCR, one entry per CDR3 protein. The sample includes more than 20,000 distinct CDR3 sequences, around 5.1% of them seen just once. Sequencing was performed on whole blood. These receptors were taken from an adult who was a healthcare worker with PCR-confirmed SARS-CoV-2 infection or an uninfected control (not recorded which). Each CDR3 is given with its conserved first and last residue. A D gene is named only where the DNA matches it firmly.

20,TRBJ2-3,TRBV11-2,-,CASSLQVSAGRRASTDTQYF
16,TRBJ1-5,TRBV6-1,TRBD1,CASSGFWDSGNQPQHF
12,TRBJ1-1,TRBV2,-,CASFGGSAEAFF
15,TRBJ1-1,TRBV7-2,-,CASSLVPGRGTEAFF
17,TRBJ2-2,TRBV7-2,TRBD2,CASSPRGGRAPTGELFF
15,TRBJ2-1,TRBV20-1,-,CSARGVHRAYNEQFF
14,TRBJ2-3,TRBV7-6,-,CASSFTFVPDTQYF
15,TRBJ2-6,TRBV12-3/TRBV12-4,-,CASSPDTSGANVLTF
15,TRBJ2-2,TRBV11-2,TRBD1,CASKLTGGEFGELFF
15,TRBJ2-3,TRBV19,TRBD1,CASSIGDRVTDTQYF
15,TRBJ2-4,TRBV20-1,-,CSASERGLAKNIQYF
12,TRBJ2-7,TRBV10-3,-,CAISESVREQYF
16,TRBJ2-1,TRBV15,-,CATSRAGLSSYNEQFF
15,TRBJ1-6,TRBV6-6,TRBD1,CASSPYGQGRSPLHF
16,TRBJ1-6,TRBV18,TRBD1,CASSPPQDRGNSPLHF
16,TRBJ2-7,TRBV28,TRBD2,CASRLGTSAFGYEQYF
14,TRBJ1-1,TRBV20-1,TRBD1,CSASWTGTNTEAFF
13,TRBJ1-5,TRBV6-6,-,CASSRDSNQPQHF
16,TRBJ1-6,TRBV5-1,-,CASSYQTGSSNSPLHF
14,TRBJ2-2,TRBV4-1,TRBD1,CASSQSGGGGELFF
14,TRBJ1-1,TRBV18,-,CASSPQGRNTEAFF
12,TRBJ1-5,TRBV20-1,-,CSAGIGDQPQHF
14,TRBJ2-3,TRBV20-1,TRBD2,CSARDLVLADTQYF
14,TRBJ1-4,TRBV7-2,TRBD1,CASSLGQAGEKLFF
14,TRBJ2-7,TRBV14,-,CASRKGSDSYEQYF
15,TRBJ2-1,TRBV19,-,CASSLGVPVEGEQFF
14,TRBJ2-2,TRBV21-1,-,CASRTAGITGELFF
14,TRBJ2-1,TRBV5-1,TRBD2,CASSRALAGGEQFF
16,TRBJ2-1,TRBV11-2,TRBD2,CASSSRGGTSGNEQFF
14,TRBJ2-3,TRBV6-5,-,CASSPLERGNTQYF
14,TRBJ2-1,TRBV18,-,CASSLGGGGGEQFF
14,TRBJ2-1,TRBV6-4,-,CASSTHPSADEQFF
16,TRBJ1-1,TRBV29-1,TRBD1,CSVEDLGTGGSTEAFF
8,TRBJ2-1,TRBV7-2,-,CASSPQFF
17,TRBJ1-1,TRBV11-2,TRBD1,CASSTPAGGRTGTEAFF
15,TRBJ2-1,TRBV5-8,-,CASASIDPVYNEQFF
14,TRBJ1-6,TRBV27,-,CASSFRGINSPLHF
16,TRBJ1-6,TRBV6-5,-,CASSYVRAGAHSPLHF
15,TRBJ2-1,TRBV7-8,TRBD2,CASTLTSGVFNEQFF
15,TRBJ2-3,TRBV7-2,TRBD2,CASSSRGGTTDTQYF
20,TRBJ2-2,TRBV4-3,TRBD1,CASSQGWRLDQRGPTGELFF
14,TRBJ1-2,TRBV18,-,CASSPRDRNYGYTF
13,TRBJ2-5,TRBV27,TRBD2,CASSSGEGETQYF
15,TRBJ1-5,TRBV18,-,CASSNHGGGNQPQHF
15,TRBJ1-2,TRBV6-5,TRBD1,CASSSVDRVGYGYTF
15,TRBJ2-7,TRBV18,TRBD1,CASSDQGESSYEQYF
14,TRBJ2-3,TRBV2,-,CASSEGRTTDTQYF
15,TRBJ2-3,TRBV29-1,TRBD1,CSVLGDRMSTDTQYF
15,TRBJ2-5,TRBV11-2,-,CASSLGVRRGETQYF
14,TRBJ1-1,TRBV5-5,TRBD1,CASSLAPGGTEAFF
14,TRBJ2-7,TRBV20-1,TRBD1,CSARAQGASYEQYF
14,TRBJ1-2,TRBV11-2,-,CASSLDEGRHGYTF
16,TRBJ2-6,TRBV11-2,-,CASSFGRFPGANVLTF
12,TRBJ2-7,TRBV12-5,TRBD1,CASGWDRDEQYF
19,TRBJ2-3,TRBV25-1,TRBD2,CASSEVASGGARGTDTQYF